This TCR beta chain was profiled in a study of metastatic and nonmetastatic thyroid tumors. Study context: Repertoires from blood and tumor or nodule tissue of malignant and benign thyroid patients were compared.

Notes on this clone: Its antigen is still unknown.

None of the patients had undergone any treatment ahead of thyroid surgery. The CDR3 has 15 residues. Germline-derived CDR1 and CDR2 are SGHVS and FQNEAQ. The V end lost 1 base, the J end lost 0 bases, and 7 bases lay between the germline ends. In the original processing: Clinicopathological groups supplied CDR3 differences that were used to build a distant-metastasis classifier for papillary thyroid cancer. Using MiXCR, TCRdb re-called clones from the PCR reads. TCRdb's processing, not the authors', yielded these V and J calls. Of tens of thousands of clones listed, under 15% are singletons. Whole-study results and caveats: Malignant thyroid tumors reportedly had TCR beta diversity that was significantly higher than in benign nodules, in blood and tumor.

The clonotype was recovered from a female donor with papillary thyroid cancer or a benign thyroid nodule (not recorded which). Some clones in this sample may be carry-over from other donors' samples. Sequencing used blood. This chain uses TRBV7-8 with TRBJ1-3; no firm D call. The CDR3 nucleotides read TGTGCCAGCAGCTTAGGAGTGAACTCTGGAAACACCATATATTTT. Protein product: CASSLGVNSGNTIYF.